This TCR beta chain is drawn from a study of T cells in Graves' hyperthyroidism and ophthalmopathy. Study-wide findings and caveats: The model's output predicted ophthalmopathy at a median of roughly 6.9 months prior to onset.

About this clonotype: What it recognizes is unknown.

TCR beta CDR3 regions were amplified from RNA transcripts. With the HTBI primer set, the TCR CDR3 went through a first round of RT-PCR. TCRdb used MiXCR to reprocess the multiplex PCR reads, holding one entry per CDR3 protein. This table holds tens of thousands of distinct CDR3 sequences, around half found once. The CDR3 contains 14 residues. The germline V gene has CDR1 SEHNR and CDR2 FQNEAQ (reference sequence). V was trimmed by 7 bases and J by 0 bases, leaving 11 bases between them. A patient was excluded if there was uncontrolled infection, other autoimmune disease, pregnancy or lactation. The sequence was collected from a woman between 50 and 59 years old with Graves' hyperthyroidism that later progressed to Graves' ophthalmopathy. The V and J genes are TRBV7-9 and TRBJ2-3; the D is unclear. The source material was blood. The CDR3: CASTISRSTDTQYF. The CDR3 DNA is TGTGCCAGCACCATCTCACGAAGCACAGATACGCAGTATTTT.